The rows below give T cell receptor beta chains drawn from one sample of a study of blood T cell repertoires in COVID-19. Libraries were prepared by immunoSEQ multiplex PCR; TCRdb keeps only in-frame clonotypes and omits some of them. The table includes some 200,000 clones, over 75% detected once. Sequencing was done on a sample of peripheral blood. These receptors all come from a man older than 75 with acute or convalescent COVID-19. Each CDR3 is given with its conserved first and last residue. The D gene is left open where the match is weak. Size is stated for part of the rows, as once, few or many counts, or as a class when the clone is expanded.

CDR3 protein	CDR3 DNA	J gene	clone size	V gene	D gene
CASSHRGQPQHF	TGTGCCAGCAGTCACAGGGGTCAGCCCCAGCATTTT	TRBJ1-5	few	TRBV6-6	TRBD1
CASSIPAGSSGNTIYF	TGTGCCAGTAGTATTCCAGCGGGAAGCTCTGGAAACACCATATATTTT	TRBJ1-3	.	TRBV19	.
CASSYMDRGHTEAFF	TGTGCCAGCAGTTACATGGACAGGGGGCACACTGAAGCTTTCTTT	TRBJ1-1	.	TRBV6-2/TRBV6-3	TRBD1
CASRPPGSGNTIYF	TGCGCCAGCAGGCCGCCGGGTTCTGGAAACACCATATATTTT	TRBJ1-3	.	TRBV5-1	.
CASSPRTSGVAKNIQYF	TGTGCCAGCAGCCCGCGGACTAGCGGAGTAGCCAAAAACATTCAGTACTTC	TRBJ2-4	.	TRBV7-2	TRBD2
CSVEEGLPREAFF	TGCAGCGTTGAGGAGGGGCTGCCTCGGGAAGCTTTCTTT	TRBJ1-1	.	TRBV29-1	.
CASSSPAGGTGELFF	TGTGCCAGCAGCTCTCCAGCGGGAGGAACCGGGGAGCTGTTTTTT	TRBJ2-2	.	TRBV28	TRBD2
CASSLQGNTQYF	TGTGCCAGTAGTCTACAGGGGAATACGCAGTATTTT	TRBJ2-3	.	TRBV19	TRBD1
CASSFRDTTYEQYF	TGTGCCAGCAGTTTTAGGGACACGACCTACGAGCAGTACTTC	TRBJ2-7	.	TRBV27	.
CASSLSTLTGSPLHF	TGTGCCAGCAGTTTATCGACACTCACAGGTTCACCCCTCCACTTT	TRBJ1-6	.	TRBV27	.
CAARAEKGGNSYNEQFF	TGTGCGGCCAGGGCCGAGAAGGGCGGGAACTCCTACAATGAGCAGTTCTTC	TRBJ2-1	.	TRBV2	.
CSILAYETQYF	TGCAGCATACTAGCGTACGAGACCCAGTACTTC	TRBJ2-5	once	TRBV29-1	TRBD2
CASSGTGTGKKIYGYTF	TGTGCCAGCAGCGGAACCGGGACAGGAAAAAAAATCTATGGCTACACCTTC	TRBJ1-2	.	TRBV5-6	TRBD1
CASTRGPANTGELFF	TGTGCCAGCACACGAGGGCCAGCGAACACCGGGGAGCTGTTTTTT	TRBJ2-2	.	TRBV6-4	.
CASSKGEISPTQYF	TGTGCCAGCAGCAAGGGAGAGATTTCACCGACCCAGTACTTC	TRBJ2-5	.	TRBV2	.
CASTTDSPYGYTF	TGTGCCAGTACCACGGACAGTCCTTATGGCTACACCTTC	TRBJ1-2	.	TRBV19	.
CASSATGNYGYTF	TGTGCCAGCAGTGCAACAGGGAACTATGGCTACACCTTC	TRBJ1-2	.	TRBV27	.
CASSPGGLSNQPQHF	TGTGCCAGCAGCCCAGGGGGCCTCTCCAATCAGCCCCAGCATTTT	TRBJ1-5	.	TRBV7-2	TRBD1
CASSKVRGPPYEQYF	TGTGCCAGCAGCAAAGTCCGCGGGCCTCCCTACGAGCAGTACTTC	TRBJ2-7	.	TRBV21-1	.
CASSYGQGKTDTQYF	TGTGCCAGCAGCTACGGGCAGGGGAAGACAGATACGCAGTATTTT	TRBJ2-3	.	TRBV13	.
CASSKGLGGAPGMGGYTF	TGTGCCAGCTCGAAAGGATTAGGGGGGGCGCCCGGCATGGGAGGCTACACCTTC	TRBJ1-2	.	TRBV19	.
CASSQVKTSGSEQFF	TGTGCCAGCAGCCAAGTGAAGACTAGCGGGAGTGAGCAGTTCTTC	TRBJ2-1	.	TRBV3-1/TRBV3-2	TRBD2
CASSITGTGHNEQYF	TGTGCCAGTAGTATAACCGGGACAGGGCATAACGAGCAGTACTTC	TRBJ2-7	.	TRBV19	TRBD1
CASSDRGGTGDNSPLHF	TGTGCCAGCAGTGATCGAGGAGGGACAGGGGATAATTCACCCCTCCACTTT	TRBJ1-6	.	TRBV2	TRBD1
CASRLTSDSYNEQFF	TGTGCCAGCAGGCTGACTAGCGACTCCTACAATGAGCAGTTCTTC	TRBJ2-1	.	TRBV11-2	TRBD2
CASRTDRGLGSSYEQYF	TGTGCAAGTCGCACGGACAGGGGATTAGGGAGCTCCTACGAGCAGTACTTC	TRBJ2-7	.	TRBV12-2	.
CASSRQQGLSYNEQFF	TGTGCCAGCTCACGGCAGCAGGGGCTATCGTACAATGAGCAGTTCTTC	TRBJ2-1	.	TRBV18	.
CAWSVGGAGAFF	TGTGCCTGGAGTGTCGGAGGGGCTGGTGCTTTCTTT	TRBJ1-1	.	TRBV30	.
CASSQSLMNTEAFF	TGTGCCAGCAGCCAGTCCTTAATGAACACTGAAGCTTTCTTT	TRBJ1-1	few	TRBV7-2	.
CASSQAGVETQYF	TGTGCCAGCAGCCAAGCAGGGGTGGAGACCCAGTACTTC	TRBJ2-5	.	TRBV3-1/TRBV3-2	.
CASSILGAMGNEQFF	TGTGCCAGTAGTATCCTGGGGGCCATGGGCAATGAGCAGTTCTTC	TRBJ2-1	.	TRBV19	.
CASSRRDRVFNEQFF	TGTGCCAGCAGCCGCCGGGACAGGGTATTCAATGAGCAGTTCTTC	TRBJ2-1	.	TRBV6-5	TRBD1
CASSLDAGGFTGELFF	TGTGCCAGCAGCTTAGACGCGGGAGGGTTCACCGGGGAGCTGTTTTTT	TRBJ2-2	.	TRBV7-2	TRBD2
CASKRQGAEDTQYF	TGTGCCAGCAAACGACAGGGGGCGGAAGATACGCAGTATTTT	TRBJ2-3	.	TRBV27	TRBD1
CASSLRSGTQGLAGRGNEQFF	TGTGCCAGCAGCCTTCGATCCGGGACACAGGGACTAGCGGGGAGAGGGAATGAGCAGTTCTTC	TRBJ2-1	.	TRBV14	TRBD2
CASSSTGTGIFSGNTIYF	TGTGCCAGCAGTTCCACCGGGACAGGAATATTTTCTGGAAACACCATATATTTT	TRBJ1-3	.	TRBV27	TRBD1
CASSLYAGDYGYTF	TGTGCCAGCAGCTTATATGCAGGGGATTATGGCTACACCTTC	TRBJ1-2	.	TRBV7-2	.
CASSGQGGETQYF	TGTGCCAGCAGCGGACAGGGGGGAGAGACCCAGTACTTC	TRBJ2-5	.	TRBV7-2	TRBD1
CASSLIADNTDTQYF	TGTGCCAGCAGCTTGATCGCAGACAACACAGATACGCAGTATTTT	TRBJ2-3	.	TRBV5-6	.
CASSLGAGNTIYF	TGTGCCAGCAGCTTAGGGGCAGGGAACACCATATATTTT	TRBJ1-3	.	TRBV7-3	.
CASSPIQETQYF	TGTGCCAGCTCACCTATTCAAGAGACCCAGTACTTC	TRBJ2-5	.	TRBV18	.
CATSDLEGAGDTEAFF	TGTGCCACCAGTGATTTAGAGGGGGCAGGGGACACTGAAGCTTTCTTT	TRBJ1-1	.	TRBV24-1	TRBD1
CASRSRGIHGYTF	TGTGCCAGCAGGTCCAGGGGAATACATGGCTACACCTTC	TRBJ1-2	few	TRBV12-3/TRBV12-4	.
CAWRNPGAPQHF	TGTGCCTGGAGAAATCCTGGAGCACCCCAGCATTTT	TRBJ1-5	once	TRBV30	.
CASSLTGNQETQYF	TGTGCCAGCAGCTTGACAGGGAATCAAGAGACCCAGTACTTC	TRBJ2-5	few	TRBV7-2	TRBD1
CASSFGERSPLHF	TGTGCCAGCAGTTTCGGGGAAAGGTCACCCCTCCACTTT	TRBJ1-6	.	TRBV27	.
CASSLDSQGWNEQFF	TGTGCCAGCAGCTTAGATTCGCAGGGGTGGAATGAGCAGTTCTTC	TRBJ2-1	.	TRBV11-3	.
CASRITSGLHNEQFF	TGTGCCAGCAGGATTACTAGCGGGCTACACAATGAGCAGTTCTTC	TRBJ2-1	.	TRBV11-2	TRBD2
CASSQSQGVGTKNIQYF	TGCGCCAGCAGCCAGTCACAGGGTGTGGGGACCAAAAACATTCAGTACTTC	TRBJ2-4	once	TRBV5-1	.
CSVVLPLLAGGEQFF	TGCAGCGTTGTACTACCATTACTAGCGGGAGGCGAGCAGTTCTTC	TRBJ2-1	.	TRBV29-1	TRBD2
CASSPLGVQSTDTQYF	TGTGCCAGTAGTCCGCTAGGGGTTCAAAGCACAGATACGCAGTATTTT	TRBJ2-3	.	TRBV19	.
CASSPNFYGYTF	TGTGCCAGCAGCCCGAACTTCTATGGCTACACCTTC	TRBJ1-2	few	TRBV14	.
CASRNRGSGYTF	TGTGCCAGCAGGAACAGGGGAAGTGGCTACACCTTC	TRBJ1-2	.	TRBV12-3/TRBV12-4	TRBD1